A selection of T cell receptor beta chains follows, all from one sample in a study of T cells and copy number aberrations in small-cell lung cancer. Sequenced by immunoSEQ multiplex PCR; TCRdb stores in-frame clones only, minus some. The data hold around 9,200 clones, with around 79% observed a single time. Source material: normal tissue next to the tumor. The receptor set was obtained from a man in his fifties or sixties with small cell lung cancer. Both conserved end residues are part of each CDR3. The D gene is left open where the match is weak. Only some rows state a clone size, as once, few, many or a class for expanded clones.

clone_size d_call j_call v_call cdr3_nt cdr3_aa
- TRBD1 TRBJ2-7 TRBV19 TGTGCCAGTAGTTCAATACCGGGACAGGGCAGGGACGAGCAGTACTTC CASSSIPGQGRDEQYF
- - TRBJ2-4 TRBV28 TGTGCCAGCAGTTTTCGCAGCTTAGCCAAAAACATTCAGTACTTC CASSFRSLAKNIQYF
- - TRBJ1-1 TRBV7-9 TGTGCCAGCAGCTCCAAGGGGGGGCTCCTTGGGAACACTGAAGCTTTCTTT CASSSKGGLLGNTEAFF
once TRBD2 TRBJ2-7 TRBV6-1 TGTGCCAGCAGTGAAAGTCTAGCGGAACCCTACGAGCAGTACTTC CASSESLAEPYEQYF
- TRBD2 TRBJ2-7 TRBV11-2 TGTGCCAGCAGCTTAGAACTAGCGGGAGGGTTTGGGGAGCAGTACTTC CASSLELAGGFGEQYF
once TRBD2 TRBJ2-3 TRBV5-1 TGCGCCAGCAGCTCTATAGCGGGAGGGAGGACAGATACGCAGTATTTT CASSSIAGGRTDTQYF
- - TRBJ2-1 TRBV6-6 TGTGCCAGCAGTTACTCGATTAGTAATGAGCAGTTCTTC CASSYSISNEQFF
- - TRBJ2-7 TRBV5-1 TGCGCCAGCAGCTTGGGGGGTCTAACAGGGATCTACGAGCAGTACTTC CASSLGGLTGIYEQYF
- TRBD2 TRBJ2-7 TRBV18 TGTGCCAGCTCACCAAACCCGGGACTAGCGCTCGACGAGCAGTACTTC CASSPNPGLALDEQYF
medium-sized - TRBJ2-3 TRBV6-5 TGTGCCAGCAGTTACGGCAGCACAGATACGCAGTATTTT CASSYGSTDTQYF
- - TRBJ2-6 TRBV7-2 TGTGCCAGCAGCTTAGTCAGTGGAGGGTCGGGGGCCAACGTCCTGACTTTC CASSLVSGGSGANVLTF
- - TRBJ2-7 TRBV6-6 TGTGCCAGCAGCTACCAAGGAAACTACGAGCAGTACTTC CASSYQGNYEQYF
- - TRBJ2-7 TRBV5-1 TGCGCCAGCAGCTCGTCGGGTGGCGGTTCGGGCTACGAGCAGTACTTC CASSSSGGGSGYEQYF
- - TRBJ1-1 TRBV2 TGTGCCAGCAGTGAAGCGCTTGGGGGAACAACTGAAACTTTCTTT CASSEALGGTTETFF
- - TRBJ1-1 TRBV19 TGTGCCAGTAGGAGAGATGGGCAGATGAACACTGAAGCTTTCTTT CASRRDGQMNTEAFF
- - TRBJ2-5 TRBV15 TGTGCCACCAGCCGTTATCAAGAGACCCAGTACTTC CATSRYQETQYF
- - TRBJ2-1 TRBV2 TGTGCCAGCAGGGTGACCCCATCTTATGATGAGCAGTTCTTC CASRVTPSYDEQFF
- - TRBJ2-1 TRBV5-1 TGCGCCAGCAGCTTTACCGGGTTTTACAATGAGCAGTTCTTC CASSFTGFYNEQFF
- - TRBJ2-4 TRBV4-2 TGTGCCAGCAGCCAAGATGGGGGCATTCAGTACTTC CASSQDGGIQYF
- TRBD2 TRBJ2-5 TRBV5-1 TGCGCCAGCAGCTCAAAGCTAGCGGGCTCGGAGACCCAGTACTTC CASSSKLAGSETQYF
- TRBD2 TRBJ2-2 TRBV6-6 TGTGCCAGCAGTTACCGGGGGGCCGGGGAGCTGTTTTTT CASSYRGAGELFF
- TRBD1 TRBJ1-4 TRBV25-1 TGTGCCAGCAGTGACGGGACAGGGTCGGAAAAACTGTTTTTT CASSDGTGSEKLFF
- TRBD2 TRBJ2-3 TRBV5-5 TGTGCCAGCAGCGTCGGGACTAGTGGGAATACGCAGTATTTT CASSVGTSGNTQYF
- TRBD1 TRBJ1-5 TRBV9 TGTGCCAGCAGCGAGACAGGGACCCATCAGCCCCAGCATTTT CASSETGTHQPQHF
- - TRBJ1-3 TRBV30 TGTGCCTGGGAGTCTGGAAACACCATATATTTT CAWESGNTIYF
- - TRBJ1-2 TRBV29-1 TGCAGCGTTAAATACACACAGGGTAACTATGGCTACACCTTC CSVKYTQGNYGYTF
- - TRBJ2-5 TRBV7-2 TGTGCCAGCAGCTCAGCCGGGACTGCCCTAGGGGCCCAGTACTTC CASSSAGTALGAQYF
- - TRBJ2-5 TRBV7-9 TGTGCCACTCAAAGGGGGGGAACAGAGACCCAGTACTTC CATQRGGTETQYF
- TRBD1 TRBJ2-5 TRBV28 TGTGCCAGCAGTAAGGGGACAGGTGGGGAGACCCAGTACTTC CASSKGTGGETQYF
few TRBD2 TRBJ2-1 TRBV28 TGTGCCAGCAGTACACAGCGGGAGCCCAATGAGCAGTTCTTC CASSTQREPNEQFF
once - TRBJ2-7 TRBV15 TGTGCCACCAGCAGAGATCCCCAGGGGTGGGATGAGCAGTACTTC CATSRDPQGWDEQYF
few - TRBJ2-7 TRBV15 TGTGCCACCAGCAGAGATCCCCAGGGGTGGGACGAGCAGTACTTC CATSRDPQGWDEQYF
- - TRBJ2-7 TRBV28 TGTGCCAGCAGTTTATGGACCCGGCCTCAGCAGTACTTC CASSLWTRPQQYF
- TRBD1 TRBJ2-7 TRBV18 TGTGCCAGCTCACCCTCGACAGGGCGCTCCTACGAGCAGTACTTC CASSPSTGRSYEQYF
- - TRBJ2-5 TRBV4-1 TGCGCCAGCAGCCTGGGGTCTCGGGGGGAGACCCAGTACTTC CASSLGSRGETQYF
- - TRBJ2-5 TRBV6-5 TGTGCCAGCACTCGAGGGGGGCCGGGGGAGACCCAGTACTTC CASTRGGPGETQYF
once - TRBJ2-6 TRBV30 TGTGCCTGGAGGCACTTCTCTGGGGCCAACGTCCTGACTTTC CAWRHFSGANVLTF
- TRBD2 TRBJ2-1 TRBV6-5 TGTGCCAGCAGTTACTCTAGCGGGAGCGTCTACAATGAGCAGTTCTTC CASSYSSGSVYNEQFF
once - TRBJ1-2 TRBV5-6 TGTGCCAGCAGCCCCCGGGGGGGAACCCGGTATGGCTACACCTTC CASSPRGGTRYGYTF
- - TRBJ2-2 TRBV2 TGTGCCAGCAGAGGAGGCACGAACACCGGGGAGCTGTTTTTT CASRGGTNTGELFF
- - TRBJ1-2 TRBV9 TGTGCCAGCAGCCCCCGTAGTGGGGACGGCTACACCTTC CASSPRSGDGYTF
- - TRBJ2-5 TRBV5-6 TGTGCCAGCAGCTTGGATCAGCGGGAGACCCAGTACTTC CASSLDQRETQYF
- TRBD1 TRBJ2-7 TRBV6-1 TGTGCCAGCAGATTAGACAGGGGGAACGAGCAGTACTTC CASRLDRGNEQYF
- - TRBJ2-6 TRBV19 TGTGCCAGTAGTATCACCTCTGGGGCCAACGTCCTGACTTTC CASSITSGANVLTF
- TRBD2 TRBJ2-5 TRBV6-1 TGTGCCAGCAGCCACGGACTAGCGGGAGGAGAGACCCAGTACTTC CASSHGLAGGETQYF
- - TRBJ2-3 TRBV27 TGTGCCAGCAGAAGGATAGCGGCATCTCCTAGCACAGATACGCAGTATTTT CASRRIAASPSTDTQYF
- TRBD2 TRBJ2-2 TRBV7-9 TGTGCCAGCAGCAGATCTAGCGGGAACACCGGGGAGCTGTTTTTT CASSRSSGNTGELFF